This T cell receptor beta chain was recovered during a study of T-cell reconstitution after alpha-beta-depleted transplantation in children. Germline CDR1 SGHRS, CDR2 YFSETQ. The CDR3 length is 13 residues. V shed 4 bases, J shed 4 bases, and the junction held 0 bases outside the gene matches. Unique molecular identifiers were incorporated into the prepared TCRbeta library. TCRdb independently ran MiXCR on the PCR reads; one entry per CDR3 protein. Of some 550,000 distinct CDR3 sequences in the sample, about 18% were seen once. The sequences come from PBMCs from the stem cell graft donor, collected from the stem cell graft. This sequence originates from a human donor who donated a stem cell graft to a child with acute lymphoblastic leukemia. V and J are TRBV5-1 and TRBJ2-2; TRBD2 matches at 8 bases. The CDR3 DNA reads TGCGCCAGCAGCGGACTAGCCACCGGGGAGCTGTTTTTT. It translates to CASSGLATGELFF. The variable domain in full, completed from reference TRBV5-1 and TRBJ2-2, reads KAGVTQTPRYLIKTRGQQVTLSCSPISGHRSVSWYQQTPGQGLQFLFEYFSETQRNKGNFPGRFSGRQFSNSRSEMNVSTLELGDSALYLCASSGLATGELFFGEGSRLTVL.